Below are 3 T cell receptor beta chains sequenced from a single sample in a study of CD8 T cells in Susac syndrome. Random hexamers primed reverse transcription of about 0.5 to 1 ug RNA. MiXCR, applied by TCRdb to the immunoSEQ multiplex PCR reads, yields one record per CDR3 protein. The repertoire consists of 150,000 or so distinct CDR3 sequences, with roughly 95% occurring once and the leading ten covering around 0.12%. Input material: CD4+ T cells from PBMCs. The receptors derive from a human donor with Susac syndrome.

The chain carries TRBV30 and TRBJ1-1; D ambiguous. The V end lost 3 bases, the J end lost 5 bases, and 10 bases lay between the germline ends. Per germline, CDR1 GTSNPN and CDR2 SVGIG (reference sequence). The CDR3 extends over 12 amino acids. The CDR3 loop is CAWSRTGTEAFF. The CDR3, as DNA: TGTGCCTGGAGCCGGACGGGGACTGAAGCTTTCTTT.

The CDR3 sequence: CSAKNLEGQGSTEAFF. CDR3 sequence (DNA): TGCAGCGCTAAAAACCTGGAGGGACAGGGGAGTACTGAAGCTTTCTTT. The rearrangement links TRBV29-1 to TRBJ1-1, with 10 nucleotides matching TRBD1. The V gene end was trimmed by 7 bases and the J gene end by 5 bases; junction bases not matched to a gene: 16. This CDR3 has 16 amino acids. The germline gives CDR1 SQVTM, CDR2 ANQGSEA.

This chain connects TRBV11-2 to TRBJ2-2, with 8 bases matching TRBD2. CDR1 and CDR2 from the germline V gene are SGHAT and FQNNGV. With 7 bases clipped from V and 0 bases from J, the junction kept 4 bases outside the gene matches. The CDR3 contains 15 residues. The CDR3 loop is CASKRTSTNTGELFF. The DNA of the CDR3 is TGTGCCAGCAAACGGACTAGCACGAACACCGGGGAGCTGTTTTTT.